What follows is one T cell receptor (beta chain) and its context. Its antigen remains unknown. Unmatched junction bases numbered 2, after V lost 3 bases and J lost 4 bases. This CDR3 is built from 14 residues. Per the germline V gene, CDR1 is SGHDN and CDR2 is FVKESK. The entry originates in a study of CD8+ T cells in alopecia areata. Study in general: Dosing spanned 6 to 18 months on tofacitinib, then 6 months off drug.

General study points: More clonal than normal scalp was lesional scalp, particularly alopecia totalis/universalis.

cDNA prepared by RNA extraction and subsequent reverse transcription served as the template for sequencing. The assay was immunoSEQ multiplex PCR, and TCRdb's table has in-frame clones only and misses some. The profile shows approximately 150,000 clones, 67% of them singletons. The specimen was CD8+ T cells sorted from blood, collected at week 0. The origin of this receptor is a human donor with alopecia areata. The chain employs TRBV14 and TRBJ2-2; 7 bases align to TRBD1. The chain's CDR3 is CASSQRGRTGELFF. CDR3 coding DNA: TGTGCCAGCAGCCAGAGGGGGCGCACCGGGGAGCTGTTTTTT.